These T cell receptor beta chains were read from a single sample in a study of blood T cell repertoires in COVID-19. Sequenced by immunoSEQ multiplex PCR; TCRdb stores in-frame clones only, minus some. The top ten hold 1% of the sample, which has around 300,000 clones, about nine tenths seen once. Sequencing was carried out using peripheral blood. These receptors came from a man in his fifties with active or convalescent COVID-19. CDR3s include the opening cysteine and the closing phenylalanine or tryptophan. A D gene is named only where the DNA matches it firmly.

J gene | V gene | D gene | CDR3 protein
TRBJ1-6 | TRBV5-6 | TRBD1 | CASSLPRTGNSPLHF
TRBJ2-1 | TRBV10-3 | TRBD2 | CAIQPSGRHNEQFF
TRBJ2-3 | TRBV24-1 | TRBD1 | CATSDLKDRGSTDTQYF
TRBJ1-2 | TRBV30 | . | CAWSLTGSFYGYTF
TRBJ1-2 | TRBV30 | TRBD1 | CAWSGGTGLSRYTF
TRBJ1-2 | TRBV27 | . | CASSLVGGARGYTF
TRBJ1-6 | TRBV28 | . | CASSYLQGSYNSPPHF
TRBJ1-4 | TRBV5-1 | . | CASSLTFPVGEKLFF
TRBJ2-1 | TRBV19 | TRBD1 | CASSIGRQGSTYNEQFF
TRBJ1-2 | TRBV2 | . | CASSYSPNYGYTF
TRBJ1-5 | TRBV6-1 | . | CASSEAQWQGLNQPQHF
TRBJ1-5 | TRBV28 | . | CASSLGGAEVQPQHF
TRBJ1-3 | TRBV29-1 | . | CSVVLSGQGNTIYF
TRBJ1-6 | TRBV28 | . | CASSWTAYSPLHF
TRBJ2-5 | TRBV6-4 | . | CASSDLGGETQYF
TRBJ2-7 | TRBV7-2 | TRBD2 | CASSSGLAEIYEQYF
TRBJ2-3 | TRBV4-3 | . | CASSQVLVEVGGPGDADTQYF
TRBJ1-1 | TRBV11-2 | . | CASSPRFRANTEAFF
TRBJ2-7 | TRBV13 | TRBD1 | CASSGRTGRDEQYF
TRBJ2-7 | TRBV29-1 | . | CSVRGANYEQYF
TRBJ2-7 | TRBV30 | . | CASGGVYEQYF
TRBJ2-1 | TRBV3-1/TRBV3-2 | TRBD1 | CASSPTRDSYNEQFF
TRBJ2-1 | TRBV6-5 | TRBD1 | CASGTGAVNEQFF
TRBJ1-4 | TRBV6-5 | . | CASSYSYGAQNEKLFF
TRBJ1-1 | TRBV6-5 | . | CASSRTANTEAFF
TRBJ1-5 | TRBV6-2/TRBV6-3 | . | CASSSTGRWNQPQHF
TRBJ2-1 | TRBV4-3 | TRBD1 | CASSQDTRDSPREQFF
TRBJ1-2 | TRBV7-8 | . | CASSYAGGADYGYTF
TRBJ2-4 | TRBV2 | . | CASRTGLPRSGNIQYF
TRBJ2-1 | TRBV19 | TRBD2 | CASSPGLAGGTQFF
TRBJ2-5 | TRBV3-1/TRBV3-2 | . | CASSPGSGDQETQYF
TRBJ2-7 | TRBV11-2 | TRBD1 | CASTTQGIYNEQYF
TRBJ1-5 | TRBV12-3/TRBV12-4 | . | CASTIEENQPQHF